This T cell receptor beta chain was sequenced in a study of PD-1 blockade in classical Hodgkin lymphoma. Study overall: Nivolumab dosing for patients was 3 mg/kg, administered intravenously every 2 weeks.

Assay used: immunoSEQ multiplex PCR; TCRdb lists only in-frame clones, some missing. The data show around 14,000 clones, under 80% seen once. Notes on this clone: Antigen specificity is unknown.

Relapse was seen in all patients after autologous stem cell transplantation, and brentuximab vedotin exposure was variable. Complete response, partial response or progressive disease was recorded as best response. The CDR3 has 14 residues. Germline V gene data show CDR1 as SGHNT and CDR2 as YYREEE (reference sequence). V shed 4 bases and J shed 5 bases, with 10 bases lying between them. Overall study results and limits: According to reports, newly diagnosed patients had lower baseline TCR diversity than healthy donors, and relapsed/refractory patients had lower baseline TCR diversity still. Repertoire differences lack defined causes, possibly disease activity or prior therapy.

This receptor was taken from a human donor with classical Hodgkin lymphoma. Sequenced here: peripheral blood mononuclear cells (PBMCs), sampled before the second cycle of nivolumab. The chain links TRBV5-4 to TRBJ1-6; D not resolved. CDR3 sequence (DNA): TGTGCCAGCAGCAATCGACGGGATAATTCACCCCTCCACTTT. Translating gives CASSNRRDNSPLHF.